This T cell receptor beta chain was captured in a study of blood T cell repertoires in COVID-19. In its sample, this clone was seen once. The CDR3 length is 18 residues. Between the trimmed V and J ends, which lost 3 bases and 0 bases, there was a span of 20 bases. From germline, CDR1 is DFQATT and CDR2 SNEGSKA (reference sequence). Sequencing used immunoSEQ multiplex PCR; TCRdb keeps in-frame clones, though not all of them. The repertoire consists of more than 130,000 clones, with around nine tenths occurring once and the leading ten covering approximately 4.2%. The chain has TRBV20-1 and TRBJ1-4; a possible D gene is TRBD1 (5 bases). The origin of this receptor is a woman aged 40 to 49 with acute or convalescent COVID-19. The specimen was peripheral blood. CDR3 residues: CSASGPDSYLATNEKLFF. In nucleotides, the CDR3 is TGCAGTGCTAGTGGACCCGACAGCTACCTTGCAACTAATGAAAAACTGTTTTTT.